Each of the 13 T cell receptor beta chains below was sequenced from the same sample in a study of blood T cell repertoires in COVID-19. TCRdb's table, derived via immunoSEQ multiplex PCR, lists solely in-frame clones and lacks some. The data show 50,000 or so clones, 85% to 90% seen once. The sample was peripheral blood. Receptors were obtained from a human donor in a cohort sampled during active COVID-19.

The V and J genes are TRBV5-1 and TRBJ2-5; D ambiguous. Germline CDR1 reads SGHRS; CDR2 reads YFSETQ. The CDR3 sequence is 15 residues long. V lost 2 bases and J lost 4, with 15 bases in between. DNA for the CDR3: TGCGCCAGCAGCTTATCCCCGCAGGCTGGAGAGACCCAGTACTTC. Its translation is CASSLSPQAGETQYF.

The rearrangement links TRBV27 to TRBJ2-7; 8 nucleotides line up with TRBD2. The CDR3 length is 13 residues. Trimming at V came to 1 base and at J to 7 bases, leaving 3 bases not matched to a gene. CDR1 is MNHEY and CDR2 is SMNVEV in the germline V gene (reference sequence). In DNA, the CDR3 is TGTGCCAGCAGTTTATACTCGGGGGGGGAGCAGTACTTC. Translating it yields CASSLYSGGEQYF.

The rearrangement uses TRBV18 and TRBJ2-7, with 7 bases lining up with TRBD1. This CDR3 contains 15 residues. Trimming took 3 bases from V and 2 from J; bases not matched to a gene: 7. CDR1 is KGHSH, CDR2 LQKENI, per germline. The CDR3 protein is CASSPPPQGTYEQYF. CDR3 bases: TGTGCCAGCTCACCTCCCCCACAGGGGACCTACGAGCAGTACTTC.

The chain carries TRBV11-2 and TRBJ2-3; D is perhaps TRBD2 (5 bases). Per germline, CDR1 SGHAT and CDR2 FQNNGV. The V and J ends lost 5 bases and 6 bases respectively, with 15 bases between them. The CDR3 length is 14 residues. This CDR3 is CASSQTRAQDTQYF. The CDR3, as DNA: TGTGCCAGCAGCCAAACGCGGGCCCAGGATACGCAGTATTTT.

This clone was found a few times. This sequence joins TRBV5-1 and TRBJ2-1; D might be TRBD2 (5 bases). V was clipped by 0 bases and J by 1 base, with 14 bases between them. In germline, CDR1 is SGHRS, CDR2 YFSETQ. The CDR3 totals 17 residues. The CDR3 reads CASSLDATSSSYNEQFF. In DNA form, the CDR3 reads TGCGCCAGCAGCTTGGACGCTACTAGTAGTTCCTACAATGAGCAGTTCTTC.

The chain is built from TRBV28 and TRBJ2-2; 8 nucleotides match TRBD2. The CDR3 runs to 17 residues. After removal of 8 bases from V and 5 bases from J, the junction contained 16 bases not matched to a gene. Germline V lookup: CDR1 MDHEN, CDR2 SYDVKM. The CDR3 protein is CASLNRGGGPRTGELFF. As DNA, the CDR3 is TGTGCCAGCCTAAACCGGGGGGGAGGGCCGCGGACCGGGGAGCTGTTTTTT.

There are a few counts of this clone. This sequence joins TRBV5-1 and TRBJ2-7, with 9 bases identical to TRBD2. Germline V gene lookup returns CDR1 SGHRS and CDR2 YFSETQ. The CDR3 is made up of 15 amino acids. Trimming cost V 0 bases and J 2 bases; bases outside gene matches: 3. The CDR3 loop reads CASSLGLAETYEQYF. In DNA form, the CDR3 reads TGCGCCAGCAGCTTGGGACTAGCGGAGACCTACGAGCAGTACTTC.

The V gene is TRBV9, the J gene TRBJ2-2; 10 nucleotides agree with TRBD2. The trim removed 7 bases at V and 1 base at J, leaving 4 bases unmatched. CDR3 length equals 15 residues. In germline, CDR1 is SGDLS, CDR2 YYNGEE. The CDR3, as DNA: TGTGCCAGCTCTCAGCGGGGGGGGAACACCGGGGAGCTGTTTTTT. It encodes CASSQRGGNTGELFF. Looking up the rest from reference TRBV9 and TRBJ2-2 gives the full variable domain: DSGVTQTPKHLITATGQRVTLRCSPRSGDLSVYWYQQSLDQGLQFLIQYYNGEERAKGNILERFSAQQFPDLHSELNLSSLELGDSALYFCASSQRGGNTGELFFGEGSRLTVL.

This chain connects TRBV5-1 to TRBJ2-3; TRBD2 matches at 12 bases. The CDR3 extends over 17 amino acids. V lost 1 base to trimming and J lost 0 bases; unmatched junction nucleotides: 3. CDR1 is SGHRS, CDR2 YFSETQ, per germline. The CDR3 region is CASSLPGTSGSTDTQYF. The CDR3 DNA reads TGCGCCAGCAGCTTGCCCGGGACTAGCGGGAGCACAGATACGCAGTATTTT.

This clone has a handful of counts. The gene calls are TRBV6-2 or TRBV6-3 and TRBJ1-4, with a possible D match to TRBD1 (6 bases). Looked up from germline, CDR1 is MNHEY and CDR2 is SVGEGT. Trimming removed 5 bases from V and 12 bases from J, with 16 bases in between. CDR3 length: 13 residues. CDR3 DNA: TGTGCCAGCAGTCCGATTTCCGGGACACAACTGTTTTTT. It translates to CASSPISGTQLFF.

The gene calls are TRBV4-1 and TRBJ1-2, with 9 nucleotides matching TRBD1. The J segment lost 1 base and the V segment lost 0 bases, leaving 6 bases of the junction unmatched. Germline CDR1 MGHRA, CDR2 YSYEKL. This CDR3 has 17 amino acids. The CDR3 DNA sequence: TGCGCCAGCAGCCAAGATCAGACAGGGGGGAATAACTATGGCTACACCTTC. Amino acid sequence: CASSQDQTGGNNYGYTF.

This clone was picked up a small number of times. The CDR3 loop is CASSLGTGGSYEQYF. The DNA for the CDR3 is TGTGCCAGCAGTCTTGGGACAGGGGGCTCCTACGAGCAGTACTTC. The rearrangement uses TRBV27 and TRBJ2-7; 11 bases fit TRBD1. This CDR3 is built from 15 residues. In germline, CDR1 is MNHEY, CDR2 SMNVEV (reference sequence). The junction had 3 bases not matched to a gene; V was cut back by 5 bases and J by 0 bases.

J is TRBJ2-5 and V is TRBV7-6, with TRBD2 matching 9 bases. The CDR3 extends over 17 amino acids. Losses at the gene ends were 4 bases for V and 0 bases for J; bases not matched to a gene: 9. Germline V gene data show CDR1 as SGHVS and CDR2 as FNYEAQ. CDR3 nucleotides: TGTGCCAGCAGCTCGGGGACTAGCCAATGGTACCAAGAGACCCAGTACTTC. Its translation is CASSSGTSQWYQETQYF.